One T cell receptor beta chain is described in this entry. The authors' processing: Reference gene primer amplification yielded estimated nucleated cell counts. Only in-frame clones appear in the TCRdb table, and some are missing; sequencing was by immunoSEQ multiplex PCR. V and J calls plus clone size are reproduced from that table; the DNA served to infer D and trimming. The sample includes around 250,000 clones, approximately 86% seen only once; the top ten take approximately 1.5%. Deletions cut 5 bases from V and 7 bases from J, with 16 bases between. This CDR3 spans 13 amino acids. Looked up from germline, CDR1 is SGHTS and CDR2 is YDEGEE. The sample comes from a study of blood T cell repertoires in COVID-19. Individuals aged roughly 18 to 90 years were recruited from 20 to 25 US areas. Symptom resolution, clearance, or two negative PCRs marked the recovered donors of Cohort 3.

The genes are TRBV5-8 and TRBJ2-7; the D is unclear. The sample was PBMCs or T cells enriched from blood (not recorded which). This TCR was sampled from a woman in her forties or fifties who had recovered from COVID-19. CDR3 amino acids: CASSNTQPWEQYF. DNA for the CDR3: TGTGCCAGCAGTAATACTCAACCATGGGAGCAGTACTTC. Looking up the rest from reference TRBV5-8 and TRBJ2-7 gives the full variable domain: EAGVTQSPTHLIKTRGQQATLRCSPISGHTSVYWYQQALGLGLQFLLWYDEGEERNRGNFPPRFSGRQFPNYSSELNVNALELEDSALYLCASSNTQPWEQYFGPGTRLTVT.